This record looks at one T cell receptor (beta chain) sequence and its context. These data originate in a study of CD8+ T cells in alopecia areata. Sequencing used cDNA as its template, made by extracting RNA and reverse transcribing it. The protocol was immunoSEQ multiplex PCR, while the TCRdb copy is restricted to in-frame clones and leaves out a portion. This repertoire shows over 100,000 clones, about 49% found once; its top ten account for around 20%. As part of sample collection, lesional scalp punch biopsies and peripheral blood were taken from alopecia areata patients. The length of the CDR3 is 14 residues. The V and J ends lost 0 bases and 8 bases respectively, with 11 bases between them. Germline CDR1 LGHNA, CDR2 YSLEER.

The clonotype comes from a human donor with alopecia areata. Material: CD8+ T cells sorted from blood, obtained at week 0. V gene TRBV4-3 combines with J gene TRBJ2-1, with D possibly TRBD1 on 5 matching bases. CDR3 sequence: CASSQDERGDEQFF. Here the CDR3 DNA reads TGCGCCAGCAGCCAAGATGAAAGGGGCGATGAGCAGTTCTTC.